Following are 28 T cell receptor beta chains from one sample sequenced in a study of cytomegalovirus exposure and HLA in healthy donors. The PCR made use of 60 Vbeta and 13 Jbeta primers. This table comes from immunoSEQ multiplex PCR, and its TCRdb copy is limited to in-frame clones, with some not included. The data hold approximately 130,000 clones, with approximately 85% observed a single time. Source material: PBMCs. The receptors derive from a woman aged 25 to 39 in good health and CMV-seropositive.

The chain is built from TRBV2 and TRBJ1-2; D is undetermined. V was cut by 10 bases and J by 0 bases, with 9 bases left in between. The CDR3 is made up of 12 amino acids. Germline V gene sequence: CDR1 SNHLY, CDR2 FYNNEI. The CDR3 DNA reads TGTGCCACCTCCCAGGCTAACTATGGCTACACCTTC. It translates to CATSQANYGYTF.

About this clone: The sample carries other DNA sequences with the same CDR3. This CDR3 reads CASSVSSGIEYGYTF. CDR3 DNA: TGTGCCAGCAGCGTCTCCTCCGGGATTGAGTATGGCTACACCTTC. The J gene is TRBJ1-2, the V gene TRBV9; D remains unclear. V lost 2 bases to trimming and J lost 5 bases, with 16 bases between them. CDR1 is SGDLS and CDR2 is YYNGEE in the germline V gene. This CDR3 has 15 residues.

V usage is TRBV5-6 and J usage is TRBJ1-1, with TRBD1 identical over 9 bases. The CDR3 totals 13 residues. Germline V lookup: CDR1 SGHDT, CDR2 YYEEEE. Trimming at V came to 3 bases and at J to 3 bases, leaving 0 bases not matched to a gene. CDR3 DNA sequence: TGTGCCAGCAGCTGGACAGGGGACACTGAAGCTTTCTTT. Its protein is CASSWTGDTEAFF.

In its sample, this clone was seen once. The gene calls are TRBV7-9 and TRBJ1-4; 11 bases agree with TRBD1. The CDR3 has 16 residues. Germline CDR1 and CDR2: SEHNR and FQNEAQ (reference sequence). The ends lost 0 bases at V and 7 bases at J; junction bases unmatched: 4. The CDR3 loop is CASSLAGTGGIEKLFF. In DNA, the CDR3 is TGTGCCAGCAGCTTAGCGGGGACAGGGGGAATTGAAAAACTGTTTTTT. Full variable domain (rest looked up from reference TRBV7-9 and TRBJ1-4): DTGVSQNPRHKITKRGQNVTFRCDPISEHNRLYWYRQTLGQGPEFLTYFQNEAQLEKSRLLSDRFSAERPKGSFSTLEIQRTEQGDSAMYLCASSLAGTGGIEKLFFGSGTQLSVL.

The CDR3 coding sequence is TGCAGTTCAGGGACTAGCTATGGCTACACCTTC. Translated, it gives CSSGTSYGYTF. This sequence joins TRBV20-1 and TRBJ1-2; the D gene is possibly TRBD1 (5 bases). V was pared by 8 bases and J by 4 bases, with 11 bases between. CDR1 is DFQATT and CDR2 is SNEGSKA in the germline V gene (reference sequence). The CDR3 spans 11 residues.

V gene TRBV18 combines with J gene TRBJ2-3, with D unclear. This CDR3 is 15 amino acids long. The V end lost 1 base, the J end lost 0 bases, and 8 bases lay between the germline ends. Germline-derived CDR1 and CDR2 are KGHSH and LQKENI. CDR3 residues: CASSPLGYSTDTQYF. As DNA, the CDR3 is TGTGCCAGCTCACCACTGGGCTACAGCACAGATACGCAGTATTTT.

The chain has TRBV7-7 and TRBJ2-5, with D maybe TRBD1 (6 bases). The V end lost 1 base, the J end lost 5 bases, and 14 bases lay between the germline ends. Germline-derived CDR1 and CDR2 are SSHAT and FNYEAQ (reference sequence). This CDR3 has 15 residues. The DNA for the CDR3 is TGTGCCAGCAGCTTAGGACGGACAGCTGGGGAGACCCAGTACTTC. Amino acids: CASSLGRTAGETQYF.

This clone was recorded a few times. The rearrangement links TRBV9 to TRBJ1-2; possible D gene TRBD1, 5 bases. CDR1 SGDLS and CDR2 YYNGEE come from the germline V gene. The CDR3 runs 13 residues. The V and J ends lost 4 bases and 8 bases respectively, with 15 bases between them. The CDR3 protein is CASSLAGGEGYTF. The CDR3 DNA follows: TGTGCCAGCAGCCTCGCGGGGGGGGAAGGCTACACCTTC.

The chain is built from TRBV6-1 and TRBJ1-2, with D unclear. The CDR3 totals 16 residues. Germline V gene sequence: CDR1 MNHNS, CDR2 SASEGT. Trimming pared 4 bases from V and 6 bases from J, leaving 21 bases between. The CDR3 nucleotides read TGTGCCAGCAGTGTCTCGTGGTCCGCGGGGAAGAATGGCTACACCTTC. This translates into CASSVSWSAGKNGYTF.

The genes are TRBV9 and TRBJ2-1; 7 bases fit TRBD2. The germline CDR1 and CDR2 sequences are SGDLS and YYNGEE. The junction had 3 bases not matched to a gene; V was cut back by 4 bases and J by 2 bases. CDR3 length: 14 residues. CDR3 nucleotide sequence: TGTGCCAGCAGCCTCGCGGGGGCCTACAATGAGCAGTTCTTC. Protein: CASSLAGAYNEQFF. Full variable domain (remainder filled in from reference TRBV9 and TRBJ2-1): DSGVTQTPKHLITATGQRVTLRCSPRSGDLSVYWYQQSLDQGLQFLIQYYNGEERAKGNILERFSAQQFPDLHSELNLSSLELGDSALYFCASSLAGAYNEQFFGPGTRLTVL.

The V and J genes are TRBV27 and TRBJ1-5; D is uncertain. Germline V gene data show CDR1 as MNHEY and CDR2 as SMNVEV (reference sequence). Trimming removed 3 bases from V and 0 bases from J, with 18 bases in between. This CDR3 is built from 18 residues. CDR3 bases: TGTGCCAGCAGTTTGGGGAAGGGAGCCGATTATAGCAATCAGCCCCAGCATTTT. This gives the protein CASSLGKGADYSNQPQHF.

With respect to this clone: Relative to the germline gene, one junction end is altered; a read error may explain this. Distinct nucleotide sequences in the sample also encode this CDR3. The J gene is TRBJ1-1, the V gene TRBV6-5, with a possible D match to TRBD1 (5 bases). This CDR3 region has 13 residues. CDR1 is MNHEY and CDR2 is SVGAGI in the germline V gene. CDR3 sequence (DNA): TGTGCCAGTAGTTACTCGGGTACAGGTGAAGCTTTCTTT. Its translation is CASSYSGTGEAFF.

The chain links TRBV19 to TRBJ1-1; tentatively, D is TRBD1 (5 bases). This CDR3 is built from 15 residues. Germline V gene lookup returns CDR1 LNHDA and CDR2 SQIVND (reference sequence). Trimming pared 5 bases from V and 0 bases from J, leaving 13 bases between. CDR3: CASSSRQIMNTEAFF. CDR3 nucleotides: TGTGCCAGTAGTTCGCGACAGATCATGAACACTGAAGCTTTCTTT.

This clone was seen once. The chain combines TRBV5-6 with TRBJ2-1, with a tentative D call TRBD1 (7 bases). Germline CDR1 and CDR2: SGHDT and YYEEEE. The V end was cut by 4 bases, the J end by 7 bases, with 27 bases between. The CDR3 covers 18 residues. CDR3 coding DNA: TGTGCCAGCAGCCCTTCCAGGGGGGTGCCAGGGAGTACGAATGAGCAGTTCTTC. Protein sequence: CASSPSRGVPGSTNEQFF.

A single count supports this clone. The V gene is TRBV7-9, the J gene TRBJ2-3; D gene unclear. The CDR3 is made up of 14 amino acids. Germline-derived CDR1 and CDR2 are SEHNR and FQNEAQ (reference sequence). The V end was cut by 5 bases, the J end by 0 bases, with 9 bases between. As DNA, the CDR3 is TGTGCCAGCAGCCCCCTCGTCAGCACAGATACGCAGTATTTT. Translated: CASSPLVSTDTQYF.

The V and J genes are TRBV7-3 and TRBJ1-1; a possible D gene is TRBD1 (5 bases). V shed 5 bases and J shed 8 bases, with 15 bases lying between them. The CDR3 extends over 13 amino acids. Germline V gives CDR1 SGHTA, CDR2 FQGTGA. The CDR3 DNA is TGTGCCAGCAGCCTATTCCGGGACTCCGAAGCTTTCTTT. Protein: CASSLFRDSEAFF.

This clone has a handful of counts. This rearrangement joins TRBV18 to TRBJ1-1; tentatively, D is TRBD1 (5 bases). Between the trimmed V and J ends, which lost 4 bases and 2 bases, there was a span of 11 bases. Germline loops: CDR1 KGHSH, CDR2 LQKENI. The CDR3 covers 14 residues. Here the CDR3 reads CASSQRGQNTEAFF. CDR3 coding DNA: TGTGCCAGCTCACAGCGAGGACAAAACACTGAAGCTTTCTTT.

The gene calls are TRBV9 and TRBJ2-3, with 11 bases fitting TRBD2. CDR1 and CDR2 from the germline V gene are SGDLS and YYNGEE. V lost 1 base, J lost 2 bases, and 3 bases stayed unmatched. This CDR3 contains 16 residues. Here the CDR3 reads CASSVLAGGNTDTQYF. The CDR3 DNA sequence: TGTGCCAGCAGCGTACTAGCGGGGGGCAACACAGATACGCAGTATTTT. Together with reference TRBV9 and TRBJ2-3, the CDR3 gives the full variable domain: DSGVTQTPKHLITATGQRVTLRCSPRSGDLSVYWYQQSLDQGLQFLIQYYNGEERAKGNILERFSAQQFPDLHSELNLSSLELGDSALYFCASSVLAGGNTDTQYFGPGTRLTVL.

This chain joins TRBV6-6 and TRBJ1-1, with TRBD1 identical over 7 bases. The CDR3 is 16 amino acids. Germline V gives CDR1 MNHNY, CDR2 SVGAGI (reference sequence). Unmatched junction bases numbered 7, after V lost 3 bases and J lost 0 bases. The CDR3, as DNA: TGTGCCAGCAGTTATACGGACAGGTCCATGAACACTGAAGCTTTCTTT. Encoded protein: CASSYTDRSMNTEAFF.

This clone was found a few times. The chain carries TRBV5-1 and TRBJ1-1, with 9 bases that match TRBD1. The CDR3 totals 17 residues. The V gene end was trimmed by 4 bases and the J gene end by 4 bases; junction bases not matched to a gene: 14. Germline CDR1 SGHRS, CDR2 YFSETQ. CDR3 loop: CASSRSGTGTVGTEAFF. CDR3 in DNA: TGCGCCAGCAGCAGATCCGGGACAGGGACGGTTGGCACTGAAGCTTTCTTT.

In its sample, this clone was seen once. The V gene is TRBV5-4, the J gene TRBJ2-7, with TRBD2 identical over 11 bases. The V gene end was trimmed by 0 bases and the J gene end by 4 bases; junction bases not matched to a gene: 0. The CDR3 is 14 residues long. Germline CDR1 and CDR2: SGHNT and YYREEE (reference sequence). This CDR3 is CASSLASGGYEQYF. CDR3 sequence (DNA): TGTGCCAGCAGCTTGGCTAGCGGGGGGTACGAGCAGTACTTC.

The DNA for the CDR3 is TGTGCCAGTAGGGAAGGGAGCGGCTACACCTTC. Its protein is CASREGSGYTF. This chain connects TRBV19 to TRBJ1-2; no firm D call. V was clipped by 6 bases and J by 8 bases, with 10 bases between them. The germline V gene encodes CDR1 LNHDA and CDR2 SQIVND (reference sequence). The CDR3 consists of 11 residues.

The chain combines TRBV6-6 with TRBJ2-7; TRBD2 aligns across 8 bases. This CDR3 has 13 residues. After removal of 7 bases from V and 7 bases from J, the junction contained 9 bases not matched to a gene. The germline V gene encodes CDR1 MNHNY and CDR2 SVGAGI (reference sequence). CDR3 bases: TGTGCCAGCATGGGCGGGGGGAGGGAAGAGCAGTACTTC. Protein sequence: CASMGGGREEQYF.

V usage is TRBV29-1 and J usage is TRBJ2-1; 8 bases align to TRBD2. The CDR3 contains 14 residues. V was clipped by 6 bases and J by 10 bases; unmatched bases: 14. Germline V gene lookup returns CDR1 SQVTM and CDR2 ANQGSEA. This CDR3 is CSVDPGLEGVEQFF. CDR3 nucleotides: TGCAGCGTAGACCCGGGACTAGAAGGGGTGGAGCAGTTCTTC.

The V gene is TRBV19, the J gene TRBJ1-1; 9 bases map to TRBD1. The V segment lost 3 bases and the J segment 0 bases; nucleotides outside the gene matches: 11. The CDR3 is 18 amino acids. Germline CDR1 is LNHDA and CDR2 is SQIVND (reference sequence). CDR3 in amino acids: CASSILTGQGSMNTEAFF. In DNA form, the CDR3 reads TGTGCCAGTAGTATCCTCACGGGACAGGGCTCCATGAACACTGAAGCTTTCTTT.

V gene TRBV2 combines with J gene TRBJ2-1; TRBD1 matches at 7 bases. Germline CDR1 SNHLY, CDR2 FYNNEI. The CDR3 is 20 residues long. The trim removed 0 bases at V and 3 bases at J, leaving 17 bases unmatched. CDR3: CASSEALGYSGTAIYNEQFF. The CDR3 DNA reads TGTGCCAGCAGTGAAGCGCTAGGATACTCCGGGACAGCTATCTACAATGAGCAGTTCTTC.

The chain employs TRBV5-6 and TRBJ2-5; 8 bases match TRBD2. The length of the CDR3 is 15 residues. Unmatched junction bases numbered 6, after V lost 4 bases and J lost 1 base. Germline assignment: CDR1 SGHDT and CDR2 YYEEEE. CDR3 coding DNA: TGTGCCAGCAGCAGGGGGAGCGGGGGCCAAGAGACCCAGTACTTC. Its translation is CASSRGSGGQETQYF.

V usage is TRBV18 and J usage is TRBJ1-2; D perhaps matches TRBD1 (5 bases). Trimming stripped 2 bases from V and 0 bases from J, with 10 bases between. The CDR3 covers 15 residues. Germline values: CDR1 KGHSH, CDR2 LQKENI. CDR3 in amino acids: CASSPTGDTNYGYTF. CDR3 DNA: TGTGCCAGCTCACCAACAGGAGATACTAACTATGGCTACACCTTC.